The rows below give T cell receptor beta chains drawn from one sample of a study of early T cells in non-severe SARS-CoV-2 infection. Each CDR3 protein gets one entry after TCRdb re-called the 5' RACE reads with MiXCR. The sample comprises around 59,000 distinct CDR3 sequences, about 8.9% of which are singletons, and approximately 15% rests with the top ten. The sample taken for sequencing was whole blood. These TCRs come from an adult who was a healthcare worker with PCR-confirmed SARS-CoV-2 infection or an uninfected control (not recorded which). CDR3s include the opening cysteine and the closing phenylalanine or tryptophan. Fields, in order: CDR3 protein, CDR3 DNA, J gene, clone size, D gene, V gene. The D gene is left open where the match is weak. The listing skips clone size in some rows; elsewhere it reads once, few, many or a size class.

CASSQSEGSSTDTQYF TGCGCCAGCAGCCAATCAGAGGGATCTAGCACAGATACGCAGTATTTT TRBJ2-3 many - TRBV4-1
CASSVDWSYEQYF TGTGCCAGCAGTGTAGACTGGTCCTACGAGCAGTACTTC TRBJ2-7 - - TRBV6-6
CASSLSQRSNQPQHF TGTGCCAGCAGCTTATCCCAGAGGAGCAATCAGCCCCAGCATTTT TRBJ1-5 - - TRBV5-5
CSVSFLGNEQFF TGCAGCGTTAGCTTTTTGGGCAATGAGCAGTTCTTC TRBJ2-1 - - TRBV29-1
CASSLNYLSGSSYNEQFF TGCGCCAGCAGCCTAAACTATTTAAGCGGGAGCTCCTACAATGAGCAGTTCTTC TRBJ2-1 many TRBD2 TRBV4-1
CASSSSGLGSIDTQYF TGTGCCAGCAGTTCCTCGGGGCTGGGGTCGATAGATACGCAGTATTTT TRBJ2-3 few - TRBV27
CASSQGEFAYGYTF TGTGCCAGCTCACAAGGGGAGTTTGCCTATGGCTACACCTTC TRBJ1-2 few - TRBV18
CASSPQSGSYHEQYF TGTGCCAGCAGCCCCCAAAGCGGGAGCTACCACGAGCAGTACTTC TRBJ2-7 few TRBD2 TRBV7-2
CASSYLSGANVLTF TGTGCCAGCAGTTACCTCTCTGGGGCCAACGTCCTGACTTTC TRBJ2-6 many - TRBV28
CASSSIQPQETQYF TGTGCCAGCAGCTCGATCCAACCCCAAGAGACCCAGTACTTC TRBJ2-5 few - TRBV5-6
CASRGQSQETQYF TGTGCCAGCCGTGGACAGAGCCAAGAGACCCAGTACTTC TRBJ2-5 - - TRBV6-2/TRBV6-3
CASSPAIAGVRDTQYF TGTGCCAGCAGCCCCGCTATAGCGGGAGTCAGAGATACGCAGTATTTT TRBJ2-3 few TRBD2 TRBV9
CASSQEGGNEKLFF TGTGCCAGCAGCCAGGAAGGTGGGAATGAAAAACTGTTTTTT TRBJ1-4 many - TRBV3-1
CASSFRTSLGGELFF TGTGCCAGCAGCTTCCGGACTAGTTTAGGCGGGGAGCTGTTTTTT TRBJ2-2 many TRBD2 TRBV9
CASSLRDQETQYF TGTGCCAGCAGCTTAAGGGACCAAGAGACCCAGTACTTC TRBJ2-5 many - TRBV7-3
CASSPSGNYGYTF TGTGCCAGCAGCCCGAGCGGTAACTATGGCTACACCTTC TRBJ1-2 many - TRBV3-1
CASSIPGLAGVETQYF TGTGCCAGCAGCATCCCCGGACTAGCGGGAGTTGAGACCCAGTACTTC TRBJ2-5 - TRBD2 TRBV6-2/TRBV6-3
CASSFEGIMGTEGMIYEQYF TGTGCCAGCAGCTTCGAGGGAATTATGGGGACAGAGGGTATGATCTACGAGCAGTACTTC TRBJ2-7 many TRBD1 TRBV7-9
CASREDSYTEAFF TGTGCCAGCAGAGAGGACAGCTACACTGAAGCTTTCTTT TRBJ1-1 - - TRBV14
CASSAAGDTQYF TGTGCCAGTTCGGCTGCCGGAGATACGCAGTATTTT TRBJ2-3 many - TRBV19
CASSYAGLGLNEQFF TGTGCCAGCAGTTACGCGGGTCTTGGTCTGAATGAGCAGTTCTTC TRBJ2-1 - - TRBV6-5
CSANGLNYEQYF TGCAGTGCTAATGGACTGAACTACGAGCAGTACTTC TRBJ2-7 many - TRBV20-1
CASSLDSGRIKETQYF TGTGCCAGCAGCTTAGACAGCGGGAGGATTAAAGAGACCCAGTACTTC TRBJ2-5 - TRBD2 TRBV7-2
CASSTPPETGRFNEQFF TGTGCCAGTAGTACCCCCCCCGAGACAGGGAGATTCAATGAGCAGTTCTTC TRBJ2-1 many TRBD1 TRBV19
CASSLTTNIAGGPYEQYF TGTGCCAGCAGCTTGACTACCAATATAGCGGGAGGGCCCTACGAGCAGTACTTC TRBJ2-7 - TRBD2 TRBV7-8
CASSPRGESQETQYF TGCGCCAGCAGCCCCAGGGGCGAGTCCCAAGAGACCCAGTACTTC TRBJ2-5 many - TRBV4-1
CASSYRSTGLKNTGELFF TGTGCCAGCAGTTATCGGTCTACGGGACTTAAAAACACCGGGGAGCTGTTTTTT TRBJ2-2 - - TRBV6-5
CASSPLIHGASLF TGTGCCAGCAGCCCCCTCATTCACGGGGCTTCTCTCTTT TRBJ1-1 many - TRBV14
CATSADPRDRTPANEKLFF TGTGCCACCAGTGCCGATCCGCGGGACAGGACCCCCGCTAATGAAAAACTGTTTTTT TRBJ1-4 - TRBD1 TRBV24-1
CSGDRDSYNEQFF TGCAGCGGGGACAGGGACTCCTACAATGAGCAGTTCTTC TRBJ2-1 medium-sized TRBD1 TRBV29-1
CASSPEGLAGGLREQFF TGTGCCAGCAGCCCCGAAGGACTAGCGGGAGGGCTAAGGGAGCAGTTCTTC TRBJ2-1 many TRBD2 TRBV3-1
CASSLSSSYEQYF TGTGCCAGCAGTTTGTCCAGCTCCTACGAGCAGTACTTC TRBJ2-7 - - TRBV28
CASSRSRETFF TGTGCCAGCAGCCGCAGCAGGGAAACTTTCTTT TRBJ1-1 many - TRBV28
CASSLGGDGNTIYF TGTGCCAGCAGCTTAGGGGGAGACGGAAACACCATATATTTT TRBJ1-3 many - TRBV7-8
CASSLVAGSIDTQYF TGTGCCAGCAGCTTAGTAGCGGGATCCATAGATACGCAGTATTTT TRBJ2-3 few TRBD2 TRBV7-9
CASSVDPGDYEQYF TGTGCCAGCAGCGTAGACCCCGGAGACTACGAGCAGTACTTC TRBJ2-7 many - TRBV9
CASSPRLAGGPLAKNIQYF TGTGCCAGCAGCCCCCGACTAGCGGGAGGGCCTTTAGCCAAAAACATTCAGTACTTC TRBJ2-4 many TRBD2 TRBV7-8
CASSSGQSYEQYF TGTGCCAGCAGTTCGGGACAGTCCTACGAGCAGTACTTC TRBJ2-7 many TRBD1 TRBV28
CAISESRQGQAGANVLTF TGTGCCATCAGTGAGTCCCGACAGGGGCAGGCTGGGGCCAACGTCCTGACTTTC TRBJ2-6 many TRBD1 TRBV10-3
CASSQLVWGGHNQPQHF TGTGCCAGCAGCCAGCTGGTTTGGGGAGGCCACAATCAGCCCCAGCATTTT TRBJ1-5 many - TRBV4-2
CASSSWTGVETGELFF TGTGCCAGCAGCTCGTGGACAGGGGTGGAAACCGGGGAGCTGTTTTTT TRBJ2-2 many TRBD1 TRBV7-3
CASKREETQYF TGTGCCAGCAAAAGAGAAGAGACCCAGTACTTC TRBJ2-5 many - TRBV6-5
CASSLAPGAGDGYTF TGTGCCAGCAGCTTGGCCCCGGGGGCGGGCGATGGCTACACCTTC TRBJ1-2 many - TRBV5-4
CASSHTLAGDLTETQYF TGTGCCAGCAGCCACACACTAGCGGGAGATCTGACAGAGACCCAGTACTTC TRBJ2-5 many - TRBV3-2
CASSPGAATYEQYF TGTGCCAGCAGTCCCGGGGCAGCGACCTACGAGCAGTACTTC TRBJ2-7 few - TRBV28
CASSLSGGGSSYEQYF TGTGCCAGCAGCTTAAGTGGGGGTGGGAGTTCCTACGAGCAGTACTTC TRBJ2-7 many - TRBV7-2
CASSYRTGVSTGELFF TGTGCCAGCAGTTACCGGACAGGGGTATCCACCGGGGAGCTGTTTTTT TRBJ2-2 - TRBD1 TRBV6-5
CATSDLAYEQYF TGTGCCACCAGTGATTTGGCTTACGAGCAGTACTTC TRBJ2-7 many - TRBV24-1
CASSAQNTGELFF TGTGCCAGCAGTGCCCAGAACACCGGGGAGCTGTTTTTT TRBJ2-2 many - TRBV2
CASSYSGLAGATGELFF TGTGCCAGCAGTTACTCCGGACTAGCGGGAGCCACCGGGGAGCTGTTTTTT TRBJ2-2 few TRBD2 TRBV6-5
CSVAPSGRLIF TGCAGCGTGGCCCCTAGCGGCAGGTTAATCTTC TRBJ2-7 many TRBD2 TRBV29-1
CSAQGQGARLLETQYF TGCAGTGCGCAGGGACAGGGGGCCCGTTTGTTAGAGACCCAGTACTTC TRBJ2-5 few TRBD1 TRBV20-1
CASSPGQPSSNTF TGTGCCAGCAGCCCGGGACAGCCGAGCTCGAACACCTTC TRBJ1-2 - TRBD1 TRBV13